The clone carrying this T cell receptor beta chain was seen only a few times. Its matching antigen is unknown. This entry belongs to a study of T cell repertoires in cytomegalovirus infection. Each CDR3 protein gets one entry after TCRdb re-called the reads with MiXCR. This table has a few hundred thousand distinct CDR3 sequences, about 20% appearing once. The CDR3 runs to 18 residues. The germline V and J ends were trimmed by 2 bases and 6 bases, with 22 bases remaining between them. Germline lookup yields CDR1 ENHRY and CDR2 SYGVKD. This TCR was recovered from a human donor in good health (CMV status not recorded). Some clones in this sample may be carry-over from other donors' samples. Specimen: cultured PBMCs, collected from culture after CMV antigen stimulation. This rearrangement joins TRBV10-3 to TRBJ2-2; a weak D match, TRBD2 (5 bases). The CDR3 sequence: CAISERAESSPKAGELFF. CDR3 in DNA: TGTGCCATCAGTGAGCGAGCGGAGTCTAGCCCCAAAGCCGGGGAGCTGTTTTTT.